The source of this TCR beta chain is a study of post-analysis software for immune sequencing data. Study overall: Included among the disease courses, which were recorded for the cohort, were relapsing-remitting, secondary progressive and progressive-relapsing multiple sclerosis.

The TCR beta cDNA libraries contained unique molecular identifiers. T cells numbering roughly 0.95 to 10 million yielded approximately 500,000 cDNA molecules. Using its own MiXCR run on the PCR reads, TCRdb lists one record per CDR3 protein. The sample shows more than 450,000 distinct CDR3 sequences, 30% to 40% of them seen only once. This clonotype has more than one count but fewer than ten. Antigen unknown. Study-wide findings and caveats: Comparison with controls showed significantly lower normalized Chao1 diversity in multiple sclerosis patients. TRBV segments more frequent in patients than in controls numbered roughly 5 and included TRBV5-6, TRBV5-1 and TRBV20-1.

CDR1 SGHAT and CDR2 FQNNGV come from the germline V gene. The trim removed 5 bases at V and 0 bases at J, leaving 13 bases unmatched. This CDR3 comprises 17 residues. The material sequenced was blood. The receptor's source is a girl under 18 with multiple sclerosis. The chain carries TRBV11-2 and TRBJ2-7; 7 bases are shared with TRBD1. DNA of the CDR3: TGTGCCAGCAGCCGATCTTCGGGGACAGAGAGCTCCTACGAGCAGTACTTC. Translated: CASSRSSGTESSYEQYF.